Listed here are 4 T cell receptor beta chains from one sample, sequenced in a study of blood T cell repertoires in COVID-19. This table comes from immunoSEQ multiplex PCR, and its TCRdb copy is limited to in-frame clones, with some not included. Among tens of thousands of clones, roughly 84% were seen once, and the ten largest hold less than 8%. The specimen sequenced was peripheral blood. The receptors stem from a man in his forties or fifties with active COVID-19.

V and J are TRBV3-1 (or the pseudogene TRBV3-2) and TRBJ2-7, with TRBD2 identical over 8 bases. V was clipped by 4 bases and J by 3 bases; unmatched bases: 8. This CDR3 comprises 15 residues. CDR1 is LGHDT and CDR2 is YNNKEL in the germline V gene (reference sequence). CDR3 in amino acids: CASSPGGVNHYEQYF. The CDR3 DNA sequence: TGTGCCAGCAGCCCGGGGGGGGTAAACCACTACGAGCAGTACTTC.

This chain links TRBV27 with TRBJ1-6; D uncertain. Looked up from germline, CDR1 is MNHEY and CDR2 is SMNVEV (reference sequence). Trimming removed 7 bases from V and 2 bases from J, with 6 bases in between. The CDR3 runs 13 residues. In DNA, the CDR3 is TGTGCCAGCACGAGAACCTATAATTCACCCCTCCACTTT. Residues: CASTRTYNSPLHF.

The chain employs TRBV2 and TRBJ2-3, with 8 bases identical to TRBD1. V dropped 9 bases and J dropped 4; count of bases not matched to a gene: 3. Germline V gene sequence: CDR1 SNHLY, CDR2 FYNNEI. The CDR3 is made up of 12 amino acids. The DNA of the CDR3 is TGTGCCAGTGGACAGGGAGCAGATACGCAGTATTTT. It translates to CASGQGADTQYF. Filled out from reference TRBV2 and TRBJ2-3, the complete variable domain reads EPEVTQTPSHQVTQMGQEVILRCVPISNHLYFYWYRQILGQKVEFLVSFYNNEISEKSEIFDDQFSVERPDGSNFTLKIRSTKLEDSAMYFCASGQGADTQYFGPGTRLTVL.

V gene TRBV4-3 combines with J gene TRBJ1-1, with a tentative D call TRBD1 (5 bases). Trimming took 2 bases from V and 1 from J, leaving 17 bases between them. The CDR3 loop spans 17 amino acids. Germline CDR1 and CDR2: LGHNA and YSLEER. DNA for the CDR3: TGCGCCAGCAGCCAACGGGCTGCCGACGGACAGAACACTGAAGCTTTCTTT. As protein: CASSQRAADGQNTEAFF.